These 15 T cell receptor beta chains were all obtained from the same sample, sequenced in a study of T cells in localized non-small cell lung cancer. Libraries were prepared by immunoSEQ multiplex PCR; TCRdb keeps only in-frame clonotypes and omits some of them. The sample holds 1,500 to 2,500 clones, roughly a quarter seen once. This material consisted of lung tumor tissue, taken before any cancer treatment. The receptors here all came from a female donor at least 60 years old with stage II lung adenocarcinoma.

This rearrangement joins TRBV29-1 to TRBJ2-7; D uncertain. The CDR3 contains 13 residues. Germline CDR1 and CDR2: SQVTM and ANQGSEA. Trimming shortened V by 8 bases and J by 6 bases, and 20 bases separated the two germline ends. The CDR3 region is CSILTPRLGEQYF. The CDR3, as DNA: TGCAGCATTTTGACACCCAGATTGGGCGAGCAGTACTTC.

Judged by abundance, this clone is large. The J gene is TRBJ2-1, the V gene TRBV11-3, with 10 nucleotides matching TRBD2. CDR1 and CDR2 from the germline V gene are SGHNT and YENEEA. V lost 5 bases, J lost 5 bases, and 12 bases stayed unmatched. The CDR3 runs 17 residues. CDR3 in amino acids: CASSLIRSGGADNEQFF. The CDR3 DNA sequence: TGTGCCAGCAGCCTGATCCGAAGCGGGGGGGCGGACAATGAGCAGTTCTTC. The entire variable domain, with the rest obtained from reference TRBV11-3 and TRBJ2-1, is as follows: EAGVVQSPRYKIIEKKQPVAFWCNPISGHNTLYWYLQNLGQGPELLIRYENEEAVDDSQLPKDRFSAERLKGVDSTLKIQPAELGDSAVYLCASSLIRSGGADNEQFFGPGTRLTVL.

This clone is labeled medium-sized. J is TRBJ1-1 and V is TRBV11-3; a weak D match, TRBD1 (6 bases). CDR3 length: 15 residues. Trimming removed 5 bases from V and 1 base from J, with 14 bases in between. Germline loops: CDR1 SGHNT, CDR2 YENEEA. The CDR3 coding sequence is TGTGCCAGCAGCCCGTACAGGGCGCAGAACACTGAAGCTTTCTTT. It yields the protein CASSPYRAQNTEAFF. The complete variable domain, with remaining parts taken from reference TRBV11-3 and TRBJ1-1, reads EAGVVQSPRYKIIEKKQPVAFWCNPISGHNTLYWYLQNLGQGPELLIRYENEEAVDDSQLPKDRFSAERLKGVDSTLKIQPAELGDSAVYLCASSPYRAQNTEAFFGQGTRLTVV.

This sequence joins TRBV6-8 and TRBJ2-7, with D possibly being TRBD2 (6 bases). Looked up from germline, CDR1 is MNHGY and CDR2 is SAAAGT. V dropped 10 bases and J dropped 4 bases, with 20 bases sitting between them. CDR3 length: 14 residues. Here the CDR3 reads CAIRTTEEPYEQYF. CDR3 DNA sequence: TGTGCCATCAGGACTACAGAAGAACCTTACGAGCAGTACTTC.

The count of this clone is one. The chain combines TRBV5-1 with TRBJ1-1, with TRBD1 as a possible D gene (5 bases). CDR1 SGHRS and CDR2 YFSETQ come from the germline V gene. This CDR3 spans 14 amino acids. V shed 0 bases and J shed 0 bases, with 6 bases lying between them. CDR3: CASSLGDLNTEAFF. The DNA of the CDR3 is TGCGCCAGCAGCTTGGGGGACCTGAACACTGAAGCTTTCTTT.

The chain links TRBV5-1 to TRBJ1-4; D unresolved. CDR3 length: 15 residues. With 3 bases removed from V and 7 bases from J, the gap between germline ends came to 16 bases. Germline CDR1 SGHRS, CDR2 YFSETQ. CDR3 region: CASSSAGFRGEKLFF. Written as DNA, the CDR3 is TGCGCCAGCAGCTCGGCGGGGTTTAGAGGTGAAAAACTGTTTTTT.

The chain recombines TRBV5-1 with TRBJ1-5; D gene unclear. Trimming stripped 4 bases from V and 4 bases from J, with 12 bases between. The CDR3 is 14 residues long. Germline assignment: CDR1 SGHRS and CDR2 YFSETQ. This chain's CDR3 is CASSEDGVNQPQHF. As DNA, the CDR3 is TGCGCCAGCAGCGAGGACGGGGTAAATCAGCCCCAGCATTTT.

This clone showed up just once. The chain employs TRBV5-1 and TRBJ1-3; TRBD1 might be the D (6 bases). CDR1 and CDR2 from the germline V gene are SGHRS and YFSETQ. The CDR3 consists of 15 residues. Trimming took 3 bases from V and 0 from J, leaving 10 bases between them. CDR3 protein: CASSSTGRSGNTIYF. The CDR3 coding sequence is TGCGCCAGCAGCTCAACAGGGCGCTCTGGAAACACCATATATTTT.

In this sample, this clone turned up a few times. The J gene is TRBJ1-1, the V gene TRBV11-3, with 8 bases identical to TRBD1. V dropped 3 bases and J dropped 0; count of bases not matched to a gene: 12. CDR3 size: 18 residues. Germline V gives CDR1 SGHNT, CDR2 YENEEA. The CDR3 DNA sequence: TGTGCCAGCAGCTTGCCCTATTCCCGGACAGGGATGAACACTGAAGCTTTCTTT. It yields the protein CASSLPYSRTGMNTEAFF.

The CDR3: CASSRKLAGEVFPDTQYF. CDR3 DNA: TGTGCCAGTAGTCGGAAACTAGCGGGAGAAGTTTTCCCAGATACGCAGTATTTT. J is TRBJ2-3 and V is TRBV19; 11 bases are shared with TRBD2. The germline V gene has CDR1 LNHDA and CDR2 SQIVND (reference sequence). The CDR3 totals 18 residues. With V trimmed by 5 bases and J by 4 bases, 14 bases remained unmatched. Full variable domain (remainder filled in from reference TRBV19 and TRBJ2-3): DGGITQSPKYLFRKEGQNVTLSCEQNLNHDAMYWYRQDPGQGLRLIYYSQIVNDFQKGDIAEGYSVSREKKESFPLTVTSAQKNPTAFYLCASSRKLAGEVFPDTQYFGPGTRLTVL.

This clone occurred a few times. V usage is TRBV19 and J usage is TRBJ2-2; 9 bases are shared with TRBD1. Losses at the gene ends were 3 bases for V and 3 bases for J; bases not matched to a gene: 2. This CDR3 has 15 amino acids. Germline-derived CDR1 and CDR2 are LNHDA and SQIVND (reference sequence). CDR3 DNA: TGTGCCAGTAGTATTAGGACAGGGGACACCGGGGAGCTGTTTTTT. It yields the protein CASSIRTGDTGELFF.

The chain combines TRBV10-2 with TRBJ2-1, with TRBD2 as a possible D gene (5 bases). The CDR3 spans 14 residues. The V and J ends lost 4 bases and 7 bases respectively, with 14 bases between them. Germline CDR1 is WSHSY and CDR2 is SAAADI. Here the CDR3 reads CASSGGVVGNEQFF. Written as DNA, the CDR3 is TGCGCCAGCAGTGGGGGAGTAGTCGGAAATGAGCAGTTCTTC.

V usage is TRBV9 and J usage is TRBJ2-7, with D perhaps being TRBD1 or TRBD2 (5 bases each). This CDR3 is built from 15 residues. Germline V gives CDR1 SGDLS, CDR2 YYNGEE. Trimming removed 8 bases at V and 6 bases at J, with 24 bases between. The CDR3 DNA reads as TGTGCCAGAAAACCCCGCCGGGACGGCCGCGGCGAGCAGTACTTC. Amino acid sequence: CARKPRRDGRGEQYF.

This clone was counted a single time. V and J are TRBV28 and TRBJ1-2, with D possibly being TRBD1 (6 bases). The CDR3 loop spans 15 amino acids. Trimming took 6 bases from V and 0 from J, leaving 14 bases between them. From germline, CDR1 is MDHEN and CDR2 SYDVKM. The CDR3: CASRGWTETNYGYTF. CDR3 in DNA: TGTGCCAGCAGGGGTTGGACAGAAACTAACTATGGCTACACCTTC.

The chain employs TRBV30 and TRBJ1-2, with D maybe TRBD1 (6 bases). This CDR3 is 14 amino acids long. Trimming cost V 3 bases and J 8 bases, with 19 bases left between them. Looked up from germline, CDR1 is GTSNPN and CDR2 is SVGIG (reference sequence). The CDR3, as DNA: TGTGCCTGGAGGGAGACAGGCCGTTCGAGAGGCTACACCTTC. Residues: CAWRETGRSRGYTF.